These 12 T cell receptor beta chains share one sample of origin, sequenced in a study of T cell responses to AZD1222 COVID-19 vaccine. TCRdb's copy holds only in-frame clones and misses some; the assay was immunoSEQ multiplex PCR. The top ten hold less than 5.5% of the sample, which has roughly 140,000 clones, about 90% seen once. The source material was peripheral blood, sampled on day 0 of AZD1222 vaccination. These receptors were collected from an adult in good health.

The chain joins TRBV5-1 to TRBJ1-5; a possible D gene is TRBD1 (6 bases). Germline V gene sequence: CDR1 SGHRS, CDR2 YFSETQ. This CDR3 has 17 amino acids. V was shortened by 0 bases and J by 4 bases, with 17 bases between the two germline ends. CDR3 residues: CASSLVPPQGGNQPQHF. CDR3 bases: TGCGCCAGCAGCTTGGTACCCCCACAGGGTGGGAATCAGCCCCAGCATTTT.

The chain has TRBV9 and TRBJ1-4, with D possibly matching TRBD1 (6 bases). The CDR3 spans 13 residues. CDR1 is SGDLS and CDR2 is YYNGEE in the germline V gene. The V gene lost 3 bases and the J gene lost 6 bases, with 9 bases spanning the gap. The CDR3 DNA is TGTGCCAGCAGCGCTAGGGGGTATGAAAAACTGTTTTTT. Its protein is CASSARGYEKLFF.

This chain connects TRBV19 to TRBJ1-1; D remains unclear. Germline V gene sequence: CDR1 LNHDA, CDR2 SQIVND (reference sequence). The CDR3 is 11 residues long. Trimming took 5 bases from V and 4 from J, leaving 5 bases between them. This chain's CDR3 is CASSRGTEAFF. The CDR3 coding sequence is TGTGCCAGTAGTCGCGGCACTGAAGCTTTCTTT.

The chain links TRBV13 to TRBJ1-5, with a possible D match to TRBD1 (5 bases). V was shortened by 0 bases and J by 10 bases, with 10 bases between the two germline ends. The germline gives CDR1 PRHDT, CDR2 FYEKMQ (reference sequence). The CDR3 covers 13 residues. The CDR3 region has the DNA TGTGCCAGCAGCTTAGGAGGGGTAAGCCCCCAGCATTTT. As protein: CASSLGGVSPQHF.

This chain uses TRBV29-1 with TRBJ2-2; D is perhaps TRBD2 (5 bases). V lost 6 bases and J lost 7, with 9 bases in between. Germline loops: CDR1 SQVTM, CDR2 ANQGSEA. The CDR3 sequence is 11 residues long. The CDR3 loop is CSVEEHGELFF. CDR3 DNA sequence: TGCAGCGTGGAGGAGCACGGGGAGCTGTTTTTT.

The sample holds one count of this clone. CDR3 in DNA: TGTGCCACCAGCGCCCGGGAGAAATTGAGCACAGATACGCAGTATTTT. Its translation: CATSAREKLSTDTQYF. The V call is TRBV15, the J call TRBJ2-3; tentative D call: TRBD2 (6 bases). The CDR3 loop spans 16 amino acids. Germline V lookup: CDR1 LNHNV, CDR2 YYDKDF (reference sequence). V shed 5 bases and J shed 0 bases, with 15 bases lying between them.

To note about this clone: The sample has other DNA sequences that encode this CDR3 too. V gene TRBV20-1 combines with J gene TRBJ1-2; unclear D gene. The germline gives CDR1 DFQATT, CDR2 SNEGSKA (reference sequence). V lost 3 bases, J lost 3 bases, and 5 bases lay in between. CDR3 length: 11 amino acids. The CDR3 protein is CSASVDYGYTF. The CDR3 DNA sequence: TGCAGTGCTAGTGTCGACTATGGCTACACCTTC.

The rearrangement links TRBV7-8 to TRBJ2-2; D is unclear. The CDR3 is made up of 16 amino acids. CDR1 is SGHVS, CDR2 FQNEAQ, per germline. Trimming shortened V by 2 bases and J by 5 bases, and 15 bases separated the two germline ends. This CDR3 reads CASSLQLTLRTGELFF. The CDR3 region has the DNA TGTGCCAGCAGCTTACAGCTAACACTTAGGACCGGGGAGCTGTTTTTT.

The CDR3 loop is CASSLYAGGGQPQHF. CDR3 nucleotide sequence: TGTGCCAGCAGCTTATACGCAGGGGGCGGGCAGCCCCAGCATTTT. This chain connects TRBV7-2 to TRBJ1-5, with 8 nucleotides matching TRBD1. Looked up from germline, CDR1 is SGHTA and CDR2 is FQGNSA. The junction had 7 bases not matched to a gene; V was cut back by 2 bases and J by 7 bases. The CDR3 has 15 residues.

CDR3 bases: TGTGCCAGCAGTCCCGGCCCTAGGGGCGAGCAGTACTTC. It is translated as CASSPGPRGEQYF. This chain uses TRBV28 with TRBJ2-7; D may be TRBD1 (5 bases). V shed 5 bases and J shed 6 bases, with 14 bases lying between them. The CDR3 is made up of 13 amino acids. The germline CDR1 and CDR2 sequences are MDHEN and SYDVKM.

The J gene is TRBJ2-1, the V gene TRBV27; possible D gene TRBD2, 5 bases. Germline V CDR1 and CDR2: MNHEY, SMNVEV (reference sequence). This CDR3 has 15 residues. Trimming removed 1 base from V and 0 bases from J, with 7 bases in between. CDR3 sequence reads: CASSLWESSYNEQFF. Here the CDR3 DNA reads TGTGCCAGCAGTTTATGGGAGAGCTCCTACAATGAGCAGTTCTTC.

The V and J genes are TRBV6-5 and TRBJ2-7; no firm D call. V lost 7 bases and J 0 bases, leaving 13 bases between the germline ends. The germline gives CDR1 MNHEY, CDR2 SVGAGI. The CDR3 runs 14 residues. The CDR3 nucleotides are TGTGCCAGCATACCCACCGTGCCCTCCTACGAGCAGTACTTC. As protein: CASIPTVPSYEQYF.